This section outlines one T cell receptor beta chain sequence together with its context. What it binds is unknown. This sample is drawn from a study of shared clonotypes between healthy human individuals. Study background: Donors were a couple of women and three men aged 18 to 49.

Positively selected for CCR7, the CD45RO-negative cells used as naive CD8 cells excluded terminally differentiated effector memory CD45RA+ cells. Sequencing used immunoSEQ multiplex PCR; TCRdb keeps in-frame clones, though not all of them. The table has around 2.1 million clones, approximately 94% seen once; the top ten hold approximately 1.7%. There are 14 residues in the CDR3. The V gene lost 4 bases and the J gene lost 4 bases, with 14 bases spanning the gap. Germline V gives CDR1 SGDLS, CDR2 YYNGEE. Study-wide findings and caveats: Among several donors, roughly 5.4% of naive CD4 clonotypes were found in common. Across subsets, estimated richness was generally greater for naive than for memory populations. The sampled material consisted only of blood, and tissue repertoires are likely to differ.

Sample: naive CD8+ T cells from PBMCs. The chain combines TRBV9 with TRBJ1-1; unclear D gene. The clonotype was recovered from a man in his late teens or twenties in good health. Some clones in this sample may be carry-over from other donors' samples. DNA of the CDR3: TGTGCCAGCAGCCCCTACTACAGCGCCACTGAAGCTTTCTTT. Its translation: CASSPYYSATEAFF. Full variable domain (rest looked up from reference TRBV9 and TRBJ1-1): DSGVTQTPKHLITATGQRVTLRCSPRSGDLSVYWYQQSLDQGLQFLIQYYNGEERAKGNILERFSAQQFPDLHSELNLSSLELGDSALYFCASSPYYSATEAFFGQGTRLTVV.